A single sample is the source of the 9 T cell receptor beta chains below, sequenced in a study of blood T cell repertoires in COVID-19. The assay was immunoSEQ multiplex PCR, and TCRdb's table has in-frame clones only and misses some. The sample holds hundreds of thousands of clones; about 88% are singletons and the top ten take 1.5% to 2%. The specimen was PBMCs or T cells enriched from blood (not recorded which). Receptors were obtained from a woman aged 45-59 years who had recovered from COVID-19.

The CDR3 DNA sequence: TGTGCCAGCAGCCACCCCCTGATAGCTGGGGAGACCCAGTACTTC. As protein: CASSHPLIAGETQYF. The chain recombines TRBV3-1 (or the pseudogene TRBV3-2) with TRBJ2-5; the D is unclear. V gave up 3 bases and J gave up 5 bases, with 16 bases separating them. This CDR3 has 15 residues. CDR1 and CDR2 from the germline V gene are LGHDT and YNNKEL (reference sequence).

This clone appeared a single time. The V gene is TRBV25-1, the J gene TRBJ1-5; a possible D gene is TRBD1 (5 bases). This CDR3 has 17 residues. V dropped 7 bases and J dropped 2 bases, with 21 bases sitting between them. The germline gives CDR1 MGHDK, CDR2 SYGVNS. The CDR3 reads CASTHATAGGGNQPQHF. As DNA, the CDR3 is TGTGCCAGCACCCACGCCACAGCCGGGGGGGGCAATCAGCCCCAGCATTTT. Drawing the rest from reference TRBV25-1 and TRBJ1-5, the complete variable domain is EADIYQTPRYLVIGTGKKITLECSQTMGHDKMYWYQQDPGMELHLIHYSYGVNSTEKGDLSSESTVSRIRTEHFPLTLESARPSHTSQYLCASTHATAGGGNQPQHFGDGTRLSIL.

This clone was observed once. This chain connects TRBV19 to TRBJ2-1, with 16 positions matching TRBD2. The CDR3 covers 15 residues. J lost 10 bases, V lost 7 bases, and 7 bases had no gene match. Germline V lookup: CDR1 LNHDA, CDR2 SQIVND (reference sequence). The CDR3: CASMGTSGRAEEQFF. CDR3 bases: TGTGCCAGTATGGGGACTAGCGGGAGGGCCGAGGAGCAGTTCTTC.

V and J are TRBV14 and TRBJ2-6; D possibly corresponds to TRBD2 (5 bases). Trimming pared 6 bases from V and 0 bases from J, leaving 12 bases between. Germline V lookup: CDR1 SGHDN, CDR2 FVKESK. The length of the CDR3 is 16 residues. The CDR3 DNA sequence: TGTGCCAGCAGGGCGGGCGAAAACTCTGGGGCCAACGTCCTGACTTTC. This translates into CASRAGENSGANVLTF.

With respect to this clone: The same CDR3 can be traced to other DNA sequences in this sample. The V and J genes are TRBV29-1 and TRBJ1-1; 7 nucleotides line up with TRBD1. Germline V gene lookup returns CDR1 SQVTM and CDR2 ANQGSEA. With V trimmed by 6 bases and J by 1 base, 2 bases remained unmatched. This CDR3 comprises 12 residues. Here the CDR3 DNA reads TGCAGCGTAGGGACAGCGAACACTGAAGCTTTCTTT. It translates to CSVGTANTEAFF. The whole variable domain, filled in from reference TRBV29-1 and TRBJ1-1, reads SAVISQKPSRDICQRGTSLTIQCQVDSQVTMMFWYRQQPGQSLTLIATANQGSEATYESGFVIDKFPISRPNLTFSTLTVSNMSPEDSSIYLCSVGTANTEAFFGQGTRLTVV.

V and J are TRBV30 and TRBJ2-7; no firm D call. The V and J ends lost 2 bases and 5 bases respectively, with 13 bases between them. Per the germline V gene, CDR1 is GTSNPN and CDR2 is SVGIG (reference sequence). The length of the CDR3 is 13 residues. The CDR3 sequence is CAWSQESTHEQYF. The CDR3 region has the DNA TGTGCCTGGAGTCAGGAATCCACCCACGAGCAGTACTTC.

The chain links TRBV25-1 to TRBJ2-1, with 14 bases that match TRBD2. Germline-derived CDR1 and CDR2 are MGHDK and SYGVNS. Losses at the gene ends were 5 bases for V and 0 bases for J; bases not matched to a gene: 3. The CDR3 extends over 17 amino acids. The CDR3 DNA is TGTGCCAGCAGTCCCGGGACTAGCGGGAGCTCCTACAATGAGCAGTTCTTC. This encodes CASSPGTSGSSYNEQFF.

The chain carries TRBV7-2 and TRBJ2-4; D unresolved. CDR3 length equals 15 residues. Germline V gives CDR1 SGHTA, CDR2 FQGNSA. The germline V and J ends were trimmed by 1 base and 0 bases, with 7 bases remaining between them. The CDR3 sequence: CASSLGGLAKNIQYF. The CDR3 DNA reads as TGTGCCAGCAGCTTAGGCGGTTTAGCCAAAAACATTCAGTACTTC.

The J gene is TRBJ2-2, the V gene TRBV6-4, with unresolved D. The CDR3 contains 13 residues. Deletions cut 6 bases from V and 3 bases from J, with 8 bases between. Germline CDR1 reads MRHNA; CDR2 reads SNTAGT. CDR3 coding DNA: TGTGCCAGCAGCCAAACAGACACCGGGGAGCTGTTTTTT. Translated: CASSQTDTGELFF.